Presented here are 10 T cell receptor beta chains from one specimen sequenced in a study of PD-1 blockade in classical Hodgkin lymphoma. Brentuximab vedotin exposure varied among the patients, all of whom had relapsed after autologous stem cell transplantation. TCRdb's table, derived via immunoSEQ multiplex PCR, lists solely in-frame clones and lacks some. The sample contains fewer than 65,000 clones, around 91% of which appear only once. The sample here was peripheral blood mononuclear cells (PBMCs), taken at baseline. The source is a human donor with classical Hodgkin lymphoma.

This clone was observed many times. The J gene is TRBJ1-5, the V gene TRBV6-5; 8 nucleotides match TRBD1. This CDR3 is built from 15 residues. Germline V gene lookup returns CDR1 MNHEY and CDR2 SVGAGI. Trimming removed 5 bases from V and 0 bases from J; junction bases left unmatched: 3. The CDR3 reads CASSRTGISNQPQHF. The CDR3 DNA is TGTGCCAGCAGTCGGACAGGGATTAGCAATCAGCCCCAGCATTTT.

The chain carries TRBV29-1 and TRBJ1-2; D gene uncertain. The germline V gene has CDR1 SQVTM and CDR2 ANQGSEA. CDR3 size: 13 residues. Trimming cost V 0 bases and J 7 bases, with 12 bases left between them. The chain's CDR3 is CSVEDQRVGGYTF. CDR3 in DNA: TGCAGCGTTGAAGATCAGAGGGTTGGTGGCTACACCTTC. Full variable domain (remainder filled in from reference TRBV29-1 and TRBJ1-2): SAVISQKPSRDICQRGTSLTIQCQVDSQVTMMFWYRQQPGQSLTLIATANQGSEATYESGFVIDKFPISRPNLTFSTLTVSNMSPEDSSIYLCSVEDQRVGGYTFGSGTRLTVV.

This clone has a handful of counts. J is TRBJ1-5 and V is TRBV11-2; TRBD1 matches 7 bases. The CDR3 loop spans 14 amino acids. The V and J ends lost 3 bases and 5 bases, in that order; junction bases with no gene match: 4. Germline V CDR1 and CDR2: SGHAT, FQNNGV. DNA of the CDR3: TGTGCCAGCAGCTTGACAGGGAATTATCAGCCCCAGCATTTT. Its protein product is CASSLTGNYQPQHF.

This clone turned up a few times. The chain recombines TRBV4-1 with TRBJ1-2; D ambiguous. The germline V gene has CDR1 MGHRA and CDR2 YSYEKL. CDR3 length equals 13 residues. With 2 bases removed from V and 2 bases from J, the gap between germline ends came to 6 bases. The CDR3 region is CASSQPANYGYTF. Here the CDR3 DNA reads TGCGCCAGCAGCCAACCCGCGAACTATGGCTACACCTTC.

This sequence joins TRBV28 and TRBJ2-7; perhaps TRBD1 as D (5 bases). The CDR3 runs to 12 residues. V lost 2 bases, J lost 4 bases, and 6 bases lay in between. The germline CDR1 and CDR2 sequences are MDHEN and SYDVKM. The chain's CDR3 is CASSLNRYEQYF. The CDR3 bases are TGTGCCAGCAGTTTAAACAGGTACGAGCAGTACTTC. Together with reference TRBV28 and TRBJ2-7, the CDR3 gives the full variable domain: DVKVTQSSRYLVKRTGEKVFLECVQDMDHENMFWYRQDPGLGLRLIYFSYDVKMKEKGDIPEGYSVSREKKERFSLILESASTNQTSMYLCASSLNRYEQYFGPGTRLTVT.

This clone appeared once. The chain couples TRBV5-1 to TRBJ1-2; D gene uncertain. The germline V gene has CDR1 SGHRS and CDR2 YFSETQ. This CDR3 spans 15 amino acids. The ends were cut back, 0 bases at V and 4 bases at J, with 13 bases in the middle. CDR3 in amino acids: CASSLGFKDLYGYTF. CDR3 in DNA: TGCGCCAGCAGCTTGGGCTTCAAGGATCTCTATGGCTACACCTTC.

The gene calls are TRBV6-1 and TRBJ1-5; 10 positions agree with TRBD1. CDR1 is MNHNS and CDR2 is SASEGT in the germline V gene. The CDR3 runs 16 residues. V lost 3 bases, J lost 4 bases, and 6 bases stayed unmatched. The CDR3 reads CASSEGQGNRNQPQHF. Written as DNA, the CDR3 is TGTGCCAGCAGTGAGGGACAGGGGAATAGAAATCAGCCCCAGCATTTT.

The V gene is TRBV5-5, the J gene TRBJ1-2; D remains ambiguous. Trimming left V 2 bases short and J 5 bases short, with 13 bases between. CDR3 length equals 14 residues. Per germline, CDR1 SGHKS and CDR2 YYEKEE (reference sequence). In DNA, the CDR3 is TGTGCCAGCAGCTTCGAGACTCCCTCATATGGCTACACCTTC. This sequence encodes CASSFETPSYGYTF.

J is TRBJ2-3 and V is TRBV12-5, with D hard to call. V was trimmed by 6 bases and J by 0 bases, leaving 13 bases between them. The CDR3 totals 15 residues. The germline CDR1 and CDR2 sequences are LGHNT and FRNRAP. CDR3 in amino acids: CASGPDAMSTDTQYF. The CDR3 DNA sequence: TGTGCTAGTGGACCCGACGCCATGAGCACAGATACGCAGTATTTT.

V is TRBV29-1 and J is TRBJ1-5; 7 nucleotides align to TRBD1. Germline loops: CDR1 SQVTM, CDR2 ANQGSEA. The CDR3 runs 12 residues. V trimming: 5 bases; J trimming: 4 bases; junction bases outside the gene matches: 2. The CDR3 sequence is CSVSGGNQPQHF. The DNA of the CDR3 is TGCAGCGTTTCAGGGGGTAATCAGCCCCAGCATTTT. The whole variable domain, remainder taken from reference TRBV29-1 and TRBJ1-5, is SAVISQKPSRDICQRGTSLTIQCQVDSQVTMMFWYRQQPGQSLTLIATANQGSEATYESGFVIDKFPISRPNLTFSTLTVSNMSPEDSSIYLCSVSGGNQPQHFGDGTRLSIL.